The clone carrying this T cell receptor (beta chain) was counted once. No antigen is known for it. This specimen belongs to a study of human T cells and chemical hapten exposure. Overall study: Variation in per-sample TCR yields came mainly from small pooled library volume differences. Study-wide results and caveats: The study found that DPC sensitization did not change TCRs above 1 in 1000 frequency.

Library preparation tagged each individual cDNA molecule with a unique molecular identifier. Original processing methods: Samples contained a median of 95,638 TCRs, with a range of roughly 20,000 to 700,000. Using its own MiXCR run on the RACE reads, TCRdb lists one record per CDR3 protein. V and J calls and clone size were set by TCRdb, not the authors. The sample lists approximately 84,000 distinct CDR3 sequences, approximately 8% occurring once. Regarding time point: healthy volunteer bleed at 6 weeks. Unfractionated whole blood was the source from which total RNA was extracted. Trimming cost V 0 bases and J 4 bases, with 9 bases left between them. The length of the CDR3 is 14 residues. Germline V lookup: CDR1 DFQATT, CDR2 SNEGSKA (reference sequence).

Sequencing was done on a sample of whole blood. This receptor was taken from a male donor in good health. Some clones in this sample may be carry-over from other donors' samples. The gene calls are TRBV20-1 and TRBJ2-2; TRBD1 is a possible D gene (5 bases). DNA for the CDR3: TGCAGTGCTAGAGACAGGGTTAGCACCGGGGAGCTGTTTTTT. Its translation is CSARDRVSTGELFF.